This T cell receptor beta chain appears in the sequencing data of a study of blood T cell repertoires in COVID-19. As for the study in general: Sources were T cells, B-cell-depleted T cells, or PBMCs; the material itself was cDNA or gDNA.

Within 2 weeks of study entry, exposed participants had contacted a PCR-confirmed or clinician-diagnosed COVID-19 case. Germline V CDR1 and CDR2: SNHLY, FYNNEI. The CDR3 covers 15 residues. J was trimmed by 6 bases and V by 8 bases; bases with no gene match: 9. Sequencing was performed with immunoSEQ multiplex PCR; in TCRdb, only in-frame clones are kept and a portion is missing. The sample shows fewer than 350,000 clones, roughly 85% of them seen only once. The sequencing input was PBMCs or T cells enriched from blood (not recorded which). The receptor comes from a woman aged 25 to 39 who had been exposed to COVID-19. The J gene is TRBJ1-4, the V gene TRBV2; 10 positions agree with TRBD1. The CDR3 region is CASQDGDRGYEKLFF. The DNA for the CDR3 is TGTGCCAGCCAAGACGGGGACAGGGGTTATGAAAAACTGTTTTTT.